Listed below are T cell receptor beta chains from one sample, sequenced in a study of blood T cells in healthy people across ages. One entry per CDR3 protein results from TCRdb running MiXCR on the 5' RACE reads. The sample records fewer than 900,000 distinct CDR3 sequences, about 37% being singletons. Specimen: blood. The receptors here all came from a man between 18 and 29 years old in good health. Each CDR3 is given with its conserved first and last residue. The D gene is left open where the match is weak. Part of the rows lack a size; the others show once, few, many or a class for expanded clones.

clone_size,j_call,v_call,d_call,cdr3_aa,cdr3_nt
many,TRBJ2-1,TRBV7-2,TRBD1,CASSLLYGTGYNEQFF,TGTGCCAGCAGCTTATTATACGGGACAGGTTACAATGAGCAGTTCTTC
many,TRBJ1-1,TRBV5-1,TRBD1,CASSASGTGTEAFF,TGCGCCAGCAGCGCGTCCGGGACAGGGACTGAAGCTTTCTTT
.,TRBJ1-1,TRBV5-1,.,CASSPRMVNTEAFF,TGCGCCAGCAGCCCCCGGATGGTTAACACTGAAGCTTTCTTT
.,TRBJ1-1,TRBV6-6,.,CASSYADGEAFF,TGTGCCAGCAGTTACGCGGATGGGGAAGCTTTCTTT
.,TRBJ1-1,TRBV4-1,.,CASSQGPGPRTEAFF,TGCGCCAGCAGCCAAGGTCCAGGCCCGAGGACTGAAGCTTTCTTT
.,TRBJ2-5,TRBV7-7,.,CASSRWGGAKQETQYF,TGTGCCAGCAGCCGCTGGGGCGGGGCGAAGCAAGAGACCCAGTACTTC
.,TRBJ2-6,TRBV5-1,.,CASSLDLFSGANVLTF,TGCGCCAGCAGCTTAGACCTTTTCTCTGGGGCCAACGTCCTGACTTTC
many,TRBJ1-4,TRBV12-3/TRBV12-4,.,CASSLDFTNEKLFF,TGTGCCAGCAGCCTAGACTTCACTAATGAAAAACTGTTTTTT
many,TRBJ2-3,TRBV12-3/TRBV12-4,.,CASSFGSSTDTQYF,TGTGCCAGCAGTTTTGGGTCGAGCACAGATACGCAGTATTTT
few,TRBJ2-7,TRBV12-3/TRBV12-4,TRBD1,CASSLGDRDYNEQYF,TGTGCCAGCAGTCTAGGGGACAGGGACTACAATGAGCAGTACTTC
few,TRBJ2-2,TRBV12-3/TRBV12-4,.,CASSFRDNTGELFF,TGTGCCAGCAGTTTCAGGGACAACACCGGGGAGCTGTTTTTT
few,TRBJ2-7,TRBV4-3,TRBD1,CASSQQTGAYNEQYF,TGCGCCAGCAGCCAACAGACAGGGGCCTACAATGAGCAGTACTTC
few,TRBJ2-5,TRBV10-3,TRBD2,CAISAGTSGQETQYF,TGTGCCATCAGCGCCGGGACTAGCGGCCAAGAGACCCAGTACTTC
few,TRBJ2-5,TRBV18,.,CASSPNREQETQYF,TGTGCCAGCTCACCAAACAGGGAGCAAGAGACCCAGTACTTC
.,TRBJ2-1,TRBV2,.,CASSGPRSSYNEQFF,TGTGCCAGCAGTGGGCCTAGGAGCTCCTACAATGAGCAGTTCTTC
many,TRBJ1-5,TRBV29-1,TRBD1,CSVGEIGTGLTQPQHF,TGCAGCGTTGGAGAGATAGGGACAGGGTTGACTCAGCCCCAGCATTTT
many,TRBJ2-7,TRBV27,.,CASRQTLSYEQYF,TGTGCCAGCAGGCAGACCCTATCCTACGAGCAGTACTTC
.,TRBJ2-5,TRBV20-1,TRBD2,CSARGTSGYQETQYF,TGCAGTGCTCGAGGGACTAGCGGGTACCAAGAGACCCAGTACTTC
.,TRBJ2-3,TRBV6-5,.,CASWRGSTDTQYF,TGTGCCAGCTGGAGGGGAAGCACAGATACGCAGTATTTT
few,TRBJ1-4,TRBV2,.,CASSEESEANGKLFF,TGTGCCAGCAGTGAAGAGTCTGAGGCTAATGGAAAACTGTTTTTT
few,TRBJ1-5,TRBV2,.,CASTLGYSNQPQHF,TGTGCCAGCACGCTAGGATATAGCAATCAGCCCCAGCATTTT
.,TRBJ2-5,TRBV6-1,TRBD2,CASSDPRQLAGRETQYF,TGTGCCAGCAGTGATCCCCGGCAACTAGCGGGGCGGGAGACCCAGTACTTC
.,TRBJ2-2,TRBV15,TRBD2,CATSRDRRGVDTGELFF,TGTGCCACCAGCAGAGATCGGCGGGGGGTTGACACCGGGGAGCTGTTTTTT
few,TRBJ1-4,TRBV7-2,.,CASSLVAINEKLFF,TGTGCCAGCAGCTTAGTAGCGATTAATGAAAAACTGTTTTTT
few,TRBJ1-2,TRBV6-2/TRBV6-3,.,CASKPGHANYGYTF,TGTGCCAGCAAACCCGGACACGCTAACTATGGCTACACCTTC
.,TRBJ2-1,TRBV20-1,.,CSASDPGKKREQFF,TGCAGTGCTAGTGATCCAGGGAAAAAGCGTGAGCAGTTCTTC
many,TRBJ2-7,TRBV12-3/TRBV12-4,.,CASSFPGFYEQYF,TGTGCCAGCAGTTTTCCCGGATTCTACGAGCAGTACTTC
.,TRBJ2-2,TRBV20-1,.,CSAAITTGELFF,TGCAGTGCAGCAATTACTACCGGGGAGCTGTTTTTT
.,TRBJ1-1,TRBV7-8,.,CASSQRGPSHTEAFF,TGTGCCAGCAGCCAGAGGGGACCGTCCCACACTGAAGCTTTCTTT
.,TRBJ1-1,TRBV4-3,.,CASSQDWVQNTEAFF,TGCGCCAGCAGCCAAGATTGGGTACAGAACACTGAAGCTTTCTTT
.,TRBJ2-7,TRBV18,.,CASSPTRGGPGPNEQYF,TGTGCCAGCTCACCTACTAGGGGGGGTCCGGGCCCCAATGAGCAGTACTTC
.,TRBJ2-1,TRBV4-3,.,CASSQAAVGFSYSEQFF,TGCGCCAGCAGCCAAGCCGCAGTGGGGTTCTCCTACAGTGAGCAGTTCTTC
once,TRBJ2-1,TRBV4-1,.,CASSQVRTNYNEQFF,TGCGCCAGCAGCCAGGTTCGGACAAACTACAATGAGCAGTTCTTC
.,TRBJ2-3,TRBV10-3,TRBD2,CASLGSGEPTDTQYF,TGTGCCAGCCTGGGCAGCGGGGAACCCACAGATACGCAGTATTTT
.,TRBJ2-2,TRBV10-3,.,CAISDPLNTGELFF,TGTGCCATCAGTGACCCACTGAACACCGGGGAGCTGTTTTTT
few,TRBJ2-4,TRBV12-3/TRBV12-4,.,CASSQGLQGRQNIQYF,TGTGCCAGCAGTCAAGGTTTACAGGGACGCCAAAACATTCAGTACTTC
few,TRBJ2-5,TRBV20-1,.,CSAGPPGRPQETQYF,TGCAGTGCTGGCCCCCCGGGACGGCCCCAAGAGACCCAGTACTTC
once,TRBJ2-2,TRBV10-3,TRBD1,CAISAHSQGPGELFF,TGTGCCATCAGCGCGCACTCACAGGGGCCCGGGGAGCTGTTTTTT
.,TRBJ2-5,TRBV4-1,.,CASSRTGDTDFNEQYF,TGCGCCAGCAGCCGGACTGGGGACACCGACTTCAATGAGCAGTACTTC
few,TRBJ2-5,TRBV20-1,.,CSARDPGPSNEQYF,TGCAGTGCTAGAGACCCGGGACCCAGCAATGAGCAGTACTTC
.,TRBJ1-1,TRBV3-1,.,CASSQGQRVTEAFF,TGTGCCAGCAGCCAAGGGCAAAGGGTCACTGAAGCTTTCTTT